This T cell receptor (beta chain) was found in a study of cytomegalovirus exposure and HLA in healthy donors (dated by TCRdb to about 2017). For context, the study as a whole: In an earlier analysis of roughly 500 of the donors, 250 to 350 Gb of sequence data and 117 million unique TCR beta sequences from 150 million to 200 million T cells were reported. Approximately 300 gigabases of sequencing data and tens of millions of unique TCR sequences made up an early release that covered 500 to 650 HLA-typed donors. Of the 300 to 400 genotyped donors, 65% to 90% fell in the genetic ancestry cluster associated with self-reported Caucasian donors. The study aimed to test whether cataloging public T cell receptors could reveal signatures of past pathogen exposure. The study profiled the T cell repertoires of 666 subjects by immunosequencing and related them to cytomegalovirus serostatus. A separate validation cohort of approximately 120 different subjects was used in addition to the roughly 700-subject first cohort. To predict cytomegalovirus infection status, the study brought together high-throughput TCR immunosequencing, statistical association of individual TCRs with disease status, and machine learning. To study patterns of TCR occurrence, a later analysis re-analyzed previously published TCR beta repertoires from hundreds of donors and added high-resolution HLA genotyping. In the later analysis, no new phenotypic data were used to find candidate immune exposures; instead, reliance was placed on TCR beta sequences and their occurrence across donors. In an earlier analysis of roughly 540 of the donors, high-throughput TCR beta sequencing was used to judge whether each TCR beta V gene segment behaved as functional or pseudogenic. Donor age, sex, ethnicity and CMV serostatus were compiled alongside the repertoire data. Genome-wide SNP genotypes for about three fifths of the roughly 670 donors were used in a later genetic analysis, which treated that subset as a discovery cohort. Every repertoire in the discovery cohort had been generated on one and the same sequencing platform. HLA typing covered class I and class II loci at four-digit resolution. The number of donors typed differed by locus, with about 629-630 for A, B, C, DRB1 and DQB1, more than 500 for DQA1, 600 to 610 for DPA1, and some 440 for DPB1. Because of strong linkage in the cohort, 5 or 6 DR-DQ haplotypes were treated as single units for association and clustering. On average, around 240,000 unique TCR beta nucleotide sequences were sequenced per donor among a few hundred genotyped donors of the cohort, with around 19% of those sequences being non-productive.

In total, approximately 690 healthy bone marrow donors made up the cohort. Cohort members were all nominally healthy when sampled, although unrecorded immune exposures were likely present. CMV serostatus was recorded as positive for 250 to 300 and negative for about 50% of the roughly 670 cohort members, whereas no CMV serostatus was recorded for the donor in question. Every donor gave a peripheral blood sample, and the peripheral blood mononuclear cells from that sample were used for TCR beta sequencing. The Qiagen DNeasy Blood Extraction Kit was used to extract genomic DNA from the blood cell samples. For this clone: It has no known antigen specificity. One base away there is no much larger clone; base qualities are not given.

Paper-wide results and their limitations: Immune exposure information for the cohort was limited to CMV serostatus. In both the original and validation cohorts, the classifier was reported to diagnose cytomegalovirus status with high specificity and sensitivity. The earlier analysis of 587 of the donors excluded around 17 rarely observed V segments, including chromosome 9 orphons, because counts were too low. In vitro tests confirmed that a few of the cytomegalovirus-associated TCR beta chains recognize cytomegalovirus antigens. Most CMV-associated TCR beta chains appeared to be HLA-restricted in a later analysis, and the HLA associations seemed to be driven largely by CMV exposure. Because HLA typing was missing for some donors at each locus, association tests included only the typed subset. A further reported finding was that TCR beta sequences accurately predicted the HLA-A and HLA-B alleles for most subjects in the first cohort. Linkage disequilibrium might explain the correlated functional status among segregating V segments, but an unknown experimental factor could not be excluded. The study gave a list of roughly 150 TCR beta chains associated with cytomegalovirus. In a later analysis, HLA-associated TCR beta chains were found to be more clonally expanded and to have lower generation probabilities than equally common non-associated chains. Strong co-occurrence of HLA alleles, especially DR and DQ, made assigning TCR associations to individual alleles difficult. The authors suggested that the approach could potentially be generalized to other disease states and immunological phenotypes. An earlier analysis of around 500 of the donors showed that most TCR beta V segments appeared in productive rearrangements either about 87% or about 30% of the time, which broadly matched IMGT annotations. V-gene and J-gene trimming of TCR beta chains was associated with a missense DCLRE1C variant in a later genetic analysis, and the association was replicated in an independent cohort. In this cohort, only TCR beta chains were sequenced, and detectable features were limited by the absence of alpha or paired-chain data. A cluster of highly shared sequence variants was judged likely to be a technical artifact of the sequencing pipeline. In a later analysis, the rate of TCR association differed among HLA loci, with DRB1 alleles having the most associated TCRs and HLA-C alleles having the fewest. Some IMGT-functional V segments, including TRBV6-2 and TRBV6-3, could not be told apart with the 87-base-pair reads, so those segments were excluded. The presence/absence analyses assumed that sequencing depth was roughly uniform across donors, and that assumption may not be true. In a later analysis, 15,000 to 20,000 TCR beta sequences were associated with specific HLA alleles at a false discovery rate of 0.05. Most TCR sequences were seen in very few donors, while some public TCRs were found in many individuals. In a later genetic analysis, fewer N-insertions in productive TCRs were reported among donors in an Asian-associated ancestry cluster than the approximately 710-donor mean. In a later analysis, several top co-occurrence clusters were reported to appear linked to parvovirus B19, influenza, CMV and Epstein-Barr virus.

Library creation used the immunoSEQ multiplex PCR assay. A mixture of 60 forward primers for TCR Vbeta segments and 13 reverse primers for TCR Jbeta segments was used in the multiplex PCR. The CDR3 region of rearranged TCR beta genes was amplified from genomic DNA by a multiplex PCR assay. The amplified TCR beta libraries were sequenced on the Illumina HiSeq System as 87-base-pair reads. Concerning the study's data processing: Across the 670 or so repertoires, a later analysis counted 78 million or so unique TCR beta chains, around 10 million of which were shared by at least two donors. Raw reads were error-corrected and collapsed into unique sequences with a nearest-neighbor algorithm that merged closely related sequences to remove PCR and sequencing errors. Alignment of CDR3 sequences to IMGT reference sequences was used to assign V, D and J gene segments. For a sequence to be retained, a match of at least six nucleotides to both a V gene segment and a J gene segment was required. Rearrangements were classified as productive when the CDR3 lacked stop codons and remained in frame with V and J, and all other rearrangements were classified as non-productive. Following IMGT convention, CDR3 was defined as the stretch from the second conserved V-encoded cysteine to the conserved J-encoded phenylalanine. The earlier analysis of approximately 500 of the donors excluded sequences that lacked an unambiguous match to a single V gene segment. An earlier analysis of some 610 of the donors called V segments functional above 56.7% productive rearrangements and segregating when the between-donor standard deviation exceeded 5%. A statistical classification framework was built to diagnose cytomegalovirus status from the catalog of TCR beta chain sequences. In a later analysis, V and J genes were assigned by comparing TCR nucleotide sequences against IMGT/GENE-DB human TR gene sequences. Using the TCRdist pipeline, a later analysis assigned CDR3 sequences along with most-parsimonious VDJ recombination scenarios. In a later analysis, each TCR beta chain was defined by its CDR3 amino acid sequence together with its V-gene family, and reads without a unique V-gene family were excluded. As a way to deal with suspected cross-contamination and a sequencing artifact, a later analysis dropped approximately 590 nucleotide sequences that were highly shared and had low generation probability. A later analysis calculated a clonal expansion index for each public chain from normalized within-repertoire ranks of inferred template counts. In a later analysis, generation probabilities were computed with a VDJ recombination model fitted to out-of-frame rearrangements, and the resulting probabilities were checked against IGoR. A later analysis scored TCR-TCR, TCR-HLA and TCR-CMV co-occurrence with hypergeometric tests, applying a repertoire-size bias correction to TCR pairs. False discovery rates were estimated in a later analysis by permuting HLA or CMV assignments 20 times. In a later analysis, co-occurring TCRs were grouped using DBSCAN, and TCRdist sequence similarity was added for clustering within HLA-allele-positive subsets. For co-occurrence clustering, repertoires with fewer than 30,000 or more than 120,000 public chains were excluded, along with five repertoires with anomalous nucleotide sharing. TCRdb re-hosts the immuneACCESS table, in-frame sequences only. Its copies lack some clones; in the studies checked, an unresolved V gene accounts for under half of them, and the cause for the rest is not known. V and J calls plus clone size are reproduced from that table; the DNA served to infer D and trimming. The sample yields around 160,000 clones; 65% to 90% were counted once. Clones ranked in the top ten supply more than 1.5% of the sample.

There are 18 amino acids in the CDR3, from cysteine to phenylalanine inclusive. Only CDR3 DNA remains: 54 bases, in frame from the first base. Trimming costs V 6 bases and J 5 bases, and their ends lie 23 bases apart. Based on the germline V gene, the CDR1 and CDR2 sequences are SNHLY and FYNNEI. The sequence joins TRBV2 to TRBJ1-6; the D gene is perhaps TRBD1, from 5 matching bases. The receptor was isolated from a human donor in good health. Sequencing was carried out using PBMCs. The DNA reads TGTGCCAGCAGCGCCATCGGGACTCTTGGGACGAATAATTCACCCCTCCACTTT. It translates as CASSAIGTLGTNNSPLHF.